Shown below are 17 T cell receptor beta chains from a single sample sequenced in a study of chemoradiotherapy in HPV16-positive cancers. This table comes from immunoSEQ multiplex PCR, and its TCRdb copy is limited to in-frame clones, with some not included. The table includes fewer than 40,000 clones, 92% detected once. Sequencing was performed on blood, taken from a patient who underwent chemoradiotherapy. These receptors were obtained from a human donor with HPV-associated anogenital cancer.

The gene calls are TRBV11-2 and TRBJ1-6; the D is unclear. Deletions cut 5 bases from V and 8 bases from J, with 16 bases between. Germline lookup yields CDR1 SGHAT and CDR2 FQNNGV. CDR3 length: 15 amino acids. The CDR3 region has the DNA TGTGCCAGCAGCCCCCGACCCCAGGCGGATTCACCCCTCCACTTT. Translated, it gives CASSPRPQADSPLHF. Combining the CDR3 with reference TRBV11-2 and TRBJ1-6 gives the whole variable domain EAGVAQSPRYKIIEKRQSVAFWCNPISGHATLYWYQQILGQGPKLLIQFQNNGVVDDSQLPKDRFSAERLKGVDSTLKIQPAKLEDSAVYLCASSPRPQADSPLHFGNGTRLTVT.

V usage is TRBV7-3 and J usage is TRBJ2-5, with TRBD2 matching 9 bases. V lost 4 bases, J lost 4 bases, and 10 bases stayed unmatched. The CDR3 has 16 residues. Germline CDR1 is SGHTA and CDR2 is FQGTGA. The CDR3 DNA reads TGTGCCAGCAGCTCCCGTGCGGGGGGGCCCCTAGAGACCCAGTACTTC. Protein sequence: CASSSRAGGPLETQYF.

The chain recombines TRBV9 with TRBJ2-1, with D perhaps assigned TRBD1 or TRBD2 (5 bases each). Germline loops: CDR1 SGDLS, CDR2 YYNGEE. This CDR3 is 17 amino acids long. Deletions cut 3 bases from V and 4 bases from J, with 20 bases between. The CDR3 coding sequence is TGTGCCAGCAGCGAGAGGGGCTGGGACGGAGATTACAATGAGCAGTTCTTC. This translates into CASSERGWDGDYNEQFF.

This chain links TRBV5-5 with TRBJ1-2, with D perhaps matching TRBD1 (5 bases). Germline values: CDR1 SGHKS, CDR2 YYEKEE (reference sequence). The V and J ends lost 1 base and 3 bases respectively, with 10 bases between them. The CDR3 loop spans 14 amino acids. The CDR3 sequence is CASSLPGWDYGYTF. In nucleotides, the CDR3 is TGTGCCAGCAGCTTGCCAGGGTGGGACTATGGCTACACCTTC.

The chain uses TRBV23-1 and TRBJ2-7, with D possibly being TRBD1 (6 bases). TRBV23-1 is designated an ORF whose function remains uncertain. The CDR3 is made up of 16 amino acids. V was clipped by 5 bases and J by 2 bases, with 19 bases between them. CDR3: CASSRGIEPFPYEQYF. The CDR3 region has the DNA TGCGCCAGCAGTAGGGGGATCGAACCGTTCCCCTACGAGCAGTACTTC.

This clone was counted once. The V call is TRBV5-1, the J call TRBJ1-2; D ambiguous. V gave up 0 bases and J gave up 4 bases, with 10 bases separating them. CDR1 SGHRS and CDR2 YFSETQ come from the germline V gene. The length of the CDR3 is 14 residues. CDR3 in amino acids: CASSLGAGSYGYTF. The CDR3 DNA reads as TGCGCCAGCAGCTTGGGAGCGGGCAGCTATGGCTACACCTTC.

This chain uses TRBV7-8 with TRBJ2-2; 7 positions match TRBD1. This CDR3 has 15 residues. Germline V lookup: CDR1 SGHVS, CDR2 FQNEAQ. The trim removed 6 bases at V and 4 bases at J, leaving 8 bases unmatched. Here the CDR3 reads CASRTRQGSTGELFF. The CDR3 DNA reads TGTGCCAGCAGGACTCGACAGGGAAGCACCGGGGAGCTGTTTTTT. Full variable domain (missing parts from reference TRBV7-8 and TRBJ2-2): GAGVSQSPRYKVAKRGQDVALRCDPISGHVSLFWYQQALGQGPEFLTYFQNEAQLDKSGLPSDRFFAERPEGSVSTLKIQRTQQEDSAVYLCASRTRQGSTGELFFGEGSRLTVL.

This chain connects TRBV4-1 to TRBJ1-2, with D possibly TRBD1 on 6 matching bases. V dropped 0 bases and J dropped 6 bases, with 14 bases sitting between them. Per germline, CDR1 MGHRA and CDR2 YSYEKL. The CDR3 extends over 15 amino acids. The DNA for the CDR3 is TGCGCCAGCAGCCAAGATTCGAGGGGGGGGAATGGCTACACCTTC. It codes for CASSQDSRGGNGYTF.

This chain connects TRBV5-1 to TRBJ1-6, with 10 bases fitting TRBD1. Germline values: CDR1 SGHRS, CDR2 YFSETQ. V dropped 4 bases and J dropped 10; count of bases not matched to a gene: 14. The CDR3 consists of 17 residues. CDR3 protein: CASSPYLSGQGNSPLHF. In DNA form, the CDR3 reads TGCGCCAGCAGCCCCTACTTATCGGGACAGGGGAACTCACCCCTCCACTTT.

The rearrangement uses TRBV21-1 and TRBJ1-4. TRBV21-1 has pseudogene status. The CDR3 contains 14 residues. The CDR3 spells CASSRHGRGEKLFF. In DNA, the CDR3 is TGTGCCAGCAGCCGTCATGGTCGCGGAGAAAAACTGTTTTTT.

This rearrangement joins TRBV7-9 to TRBJ2-3; TRBD2 might be the D (5 bases). Germline lookup yields CDR1 SEHNR and CDR2 FQNEAQ (reference sequence). This CDR3 has 14 residues. Trimming took off 3 bases at V and 9 bases at J, with 16 bases between the two ends. This CDR3 is CASSLESSTGTQYF. CDR3 in DNA: TGTGCCAGCAGCTTGGAGTCCTCCACGGGGACGCAGTATTTT. Combining the CDR3 with reference TRBV7-9 and TRBJ2-3 gives the whole variable domain DTGVSQNPRHKITKRGQNVTFRCDPISEHNRLYWYRQTLGQGPEFLTYFQNEAQLEKSRLLSDRFSAERPKGSFSTLEIQRTEQGDSAMYLCASSLESSTGTQYFGPGTRLTVL.

This clone was seen only once. The chain combines TRBV10-2 with TRBJ2-7, with D hard to call. The CDR3 totals 12 residues. The ends were cut back, 0 bases at V and 4 bases at J, with 4 bases in the middle. Looked up from germline, CDR1 is WSHSY and CDR2 is SAAADI. The CDR3 nucleotides are TGCGCCAGCAGTGAGTCACGATACGAGCAGTACTTC. It yields the protein CASSESRYEQYF.

The CDR3 region is CASSPAGGYEQYF. In DNA, the CDR3 is TGTGCCAGCAGCCCCGCAGGGGGCTACGAGCAGTACTTC. The rearrangement uses TRBV7-8 and TRBJ2-7; 7 bases map to TRBD1. J was trimmed by 3 bases and V by 5 bases; bases with no gene match: 4. Germline CDR1 is SGHVS and CDR2 is FQNEAQ. The CDR3 spans 13 residues.

The genes are TRBV7-9 and TRBJ2-4; 7 positions agree with TRBD1. The CDR3 extends over 15 amino acids. Germline CDR1 SEHNR, CDR2 FQNEAQ (reference sequence). J was trimmed by 5 bases and V by 1 base; bases with no gene match: 5. The CDR3: CASSLGSTGENIQYF. DNA for the CDR3: TGTGCCAGCAGCTTAGGGTCCACAGGGGAAAACATTCAGTACTTC.

This clone has a handful of counts. This chain uses TRBV11-3 with TRBJ1-1; 7 bases line up with TRBD1. The CDR3 totals 14 residues. Unmatched junction bases numbered 9, after V lost 1 base and J lost 10 bases. The V gene's germline CDR1 is SGHNT and CDR2 YENEEA. CDR3 protein: CASSLARGGGGAFF. In DNA form, the CDR3 reads TGTGCCAGCAGCTTAGCCAGGGGGGGTGGTGGAGCTTTCTTT.

This sequence joins TRBV7-8 and TRBJ2-7; 7 bases agree with TRBD2. The J segment lost 3 bases and the V segment lost 8 bases, leaving 10 bases of the junction unmatched. This CDR3 spans 14 amino acids. Looked up from germline, CDR1 is SGHVS and CDR2 is FQNEAQ. The CDR3 nucleotides read TGTGCCAGCGGGCAGGGAGGGTCCTTCTACGAGCAGTACTTC. It translates to CASGQGGSFYEQYF. The full variable domain, its missing parts supplied by reference TRBV7-8 and TRBJ2-7, is GAGVSQSPRYKVAKRGQDVALRCDPISGHVSLFWYQQALGQGPEFLTYFQNEAQLDKSGLPSDRFFAERPEGSVSTLKIQRTQQEDSAVYLCASGQGGSFYEQYFGPGTRLTVT.

The V call is TRBV9, the J call TRBJ2-5; D is perhaps TRBD2 (6 bases). Between the trimmed V and J ends, which lost 2 bases and 5 bases, there was a span of 16 bases. CDR1 and CDR2 (germline): SGDLS, YYNGEE. CDR3 length equals 15 residues. The CDR3 DNA sequence: TGTGCCAGCAGCGTGTTTCAGGGAGGTTTGGAGACCCAGTACTTC. Its translation: CASSVFQGGLETQYF.